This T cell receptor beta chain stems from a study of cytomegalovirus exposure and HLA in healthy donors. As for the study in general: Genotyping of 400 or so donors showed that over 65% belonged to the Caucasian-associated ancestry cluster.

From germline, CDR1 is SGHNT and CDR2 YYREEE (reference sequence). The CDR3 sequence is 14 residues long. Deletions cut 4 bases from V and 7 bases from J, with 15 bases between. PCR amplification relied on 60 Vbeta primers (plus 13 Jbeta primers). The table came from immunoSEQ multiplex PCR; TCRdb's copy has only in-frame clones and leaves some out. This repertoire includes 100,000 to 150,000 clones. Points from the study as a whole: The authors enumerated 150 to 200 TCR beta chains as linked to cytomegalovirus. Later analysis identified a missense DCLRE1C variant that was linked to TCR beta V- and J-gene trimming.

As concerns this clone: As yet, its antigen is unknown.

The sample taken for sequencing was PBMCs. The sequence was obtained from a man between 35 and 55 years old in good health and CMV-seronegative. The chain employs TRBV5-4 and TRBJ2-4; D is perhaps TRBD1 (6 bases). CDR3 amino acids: CASSQDRLRNIQYF. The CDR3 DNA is TGTGCCAGCAGCCAGGACAGATTGAGGAACATTCAGTACTTC. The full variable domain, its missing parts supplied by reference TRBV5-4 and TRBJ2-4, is ETGVTQSPTHLIKTRGQQVTLRCSSQSGHNTVSWYQQALGQGPQFIFQYYREEENGRGNFPPRFSGLQFPNYSSELNVNALELDDSALYLCASSQDRLRNIQYFGAGTRLSVL.